This T cell receptor (beta chain) is from a study of T cell responses to AZD1222 COVID-19 vaccine. CDR3 length: 12 residues. V was cut by 5 bases and J by 6 bases, with 7 bases left in between. Germline CDR1 is MNHEY and CDR2 is SVGAGI. Assay: immunoSEQ multiplex PCR; the TCRdb copy retains only in-frame clones and omits some. The table has about 97,000 clones, approximately 90% seen once. For this clone: The antigen remains unidentified.

Study-level results: It was only a handful of AZD1222 recipients who were seropositive at baseline. Possibly, clonal diversity was underestimated; donors were largely white British and included more females. Nearly half of unique spike-specific TCRs reportedly avoided B.1.351 and B.1.1.7 mutated regions. CD4 TCRs linked to vaccination spanned spike, dominating at 160-218 and 743-854.

The chain carries TRBV6-5 and TRBJ2-2, with D unresolved. This material consisted of peripheral blood, taken on day 0 of AZD1222 vaccination. The clonotype was recovered from an adult in good health. CDR3 DNA: TGTGCCAGCAGTCAACGGGCCGGGGAGCTGTTTTTT. Its protein product is CASSQRAGELFF.